This T cell receptor (beta chain) was identified during a study of CD8+ T cells in alopecia areata. This CDR3 spans 13 amino acids. Germline CDR1 MGHDK, CDR2 SYGVNS. The V end lost 6 bases, the J end lost 13 bases, and 22 bases lay between the germline ends. RNA extraction was followed by reverse transcription into cDNA, which acted as the sequencing template. Here immunoSEQ multiplex PCR was the method, and the copy in TCRdb shows in-frame clones only, minus some. This table holds approximately 200,000 clones, 60% to 70% found once. Treatment reported: oral pan-JAK inhibitor, 5-10 mg twice daily. The material was CD4+ T cells sorted from blood, obtained at week 4, from a patient treated with tofacitinib. The TCR comes from a human donor with alopecia areata. V gene TRBV25-1 combines with J gene TRBJ2-7; TRBD2 might be the D (6 bases). The CDR3: CASSAGGAFSVYF. CDR3 nucleotide sequence: TGTGCCAGCAGCGCCGGGGGTGCCTTCAGCGTTTACTTC.